Listed below are T cell receptor beta chains from one sample, sequenced in a study of blood T cell repertoires in COVID-19. TCRdb's table, derived via immunoSEQ multiplex PCR, lists solely in-frame clones and lacks some. This table holds some 70,000 clones, about 80% found once. Source material: peripheral blood. Receptors were obtained from an elderly man with acute or convalescent COVID-19. CDR3s include the opening cysteine and the closing phenylalanine or tryptophan. D genes are given only for firm matches. Not every row has a clone size; where given, it reads once, few, many or a size class.

V gene	clone size	J gene	D gene	CDR3 DNA	CDR3 protein
TRBV7-2	-	TRBJ1-4	-	TGTGCCAGCAGCTTACAGGGGACAACTAATGAAAAACTGTTTTTT	CASSLQGTTNEKLFF
TRBV7-8	few	TRBJ2-3	TRBD2	TGTGCCAGCAGCCTCCGGACTAGCGGGAGCGGAGATACGCAGTATTTT	CASSLRTSGSGDTQYF
TRBV3-1/TRBV3-2	-	TRBJ2-7	-	TGTGCCAGCAGCCAGGAAACGAAACAGGGTTGGGGGGGCTACGAGCAGTACTTC	CASSQETKQGWGGYEQYF
TRBV19	-	TRBJ2-1	TRBD2	TGTGCCAGTAGTCGGACTAGCGGGAGTTTGAATGAGCAGTTCTTC	CASSRTSGSLNEQFF
TRBV27	few	TRBJ2-2	-	TGTGCCAGCAGTTTGGTGCGGTCGAACACCGGGGAGCTGTTTTTT	CASSLVRSNTGELFF
TRBV9	-	TRBJ2-3	TRBD1	TGTGCCAGCAGCTCTCACCCTCCGACAGGGTACACAGATACGCAGTATTTT	CASSSHPPTGYTDTQYF
TRBV5-1	few	TRBJ2-5	TRBD2	TGCGCCAGCAGCATGGGACTAGCGGTTAGCCAAGAGACCCAGTACTTC	CASSMGLAVSQETQYF
TRBV6-5	-	TRBJ1-2	TRBD1	TGTGCCAGCAGTTACTCGACAGGGGGCGCGCATGGCTACACCTTC	CASSYSTGGAHGYTF
TRBV9	-	TRBJ2-6	-	TGTGCCAGCAGCGGCGGGGTCTCTGGGGCCAACGTCCTGACTTTC	CASSGGVSGANVLTF
TRBV4-2	once	TRBJ1-3	-	TGTGCCAGCAGCCATACAGGGTTAGTAGACACCATATATTTT	CASSHTGLVDTIYF
TRBV4-2	few	TRBJ2-5	TRBD2	TGTGCCAGCAGCCAAACTAGCGGGGGGGCCGGTGAGACCCAGTACTTC	CASSQTSGGAGETQYF
TRBV6-5	-	TRBJ2-7	TRBD1	TGTGCCAGCAGTTACTCGACAGGGAACCCTCTCCACGAGCAGTACTTC	CASSYSTGNPLHEQYF
TRBV16	-	TRBJ1-2	-	TGTGCCAGCAGCCCACAGGATAACTATGGCTACACCTTC	CASSPQDNYGYTF
TRBV12-3/TRBV12-4	-	TRBJ1-5	-	TGTGCCAGCAGTTTAGGGACTTCCCAGCATTTT	CASSLGTSQHF